This TCR beta chain is drawn from a study of radiation and T cells in renal cell carcinoma. As for time point: blood 4 weeks post-SBRT, at nephrectomy. Stated treatment: 15 Gy SBRT to primary tumor, nephrectomy 4 weeks later. Looked up from germline, CDR1 is SQVTM and CDR2 is ANQGSEA. Germline trimming cut 7 bases from V and 8 bases from J; bases unmatched to any gene: 14. The CDR3 has 15 amino acids. Sequencing was performed with immunoSEQ multiplex PCR; in TCRdb, only in-frame clones are kept and a portion is missing. The sample holds about 40,000 clones, about 82% seen once. This specimen consisted of blood, obtained from a patient whose treatment included radiotherapy and nephrectomy. The clonotype originates from a woman between 65 and 79 years old with renal cell carcinoma. The chain links TRBV29-1 to TRBJ1-4; the match to TRBD1 covers 9 bases. The CDR3 region is CSEEGQGKCKEKLFF. DNA for the CDR3: TGCAGCGAAGAAGGACAGGGGAAATGCAAGGAAAAACTGTTTTTT.